This TCR beta chain was recovered during a study of shared clonotypes between healthy human individuals. The wider study: Three plates each covered CD4 naive and memory; CD8 naive two, CD8 memory one. Study conclusions and caveats: In general, naive subsets displayed greater estimated richness than memory subsets did.

In replicate PCRs of sorted subsets, approximately 200 ng DNA, about 30,000 T cell genomes, was used. Profiled with immunoSEQ multiplex PCR; TCRdb holds only in-frame clones, not every one. The top ten hold 0.13% of the sample, which has more than 2 million clones, roughly 96% seen once. This clone was counted a few times. Its target is not known. This CDR3 has 14 residues. V was clipped by 11 bases and J by 4 bases, with 20 bases between them. Per germline, CDR1 LNHDA and CDR2 SQIVND (reference sequence). Caucasian adults residing in Nashville, Tennessee made up all the donors. The receptor comes from a man younger than 35 in good health. This chain links TRBV19 with TRBJ1-2; no reliable D call. Input material: naive CD4+ T cells sorted from blood. Specified subset: CD45RA+ positively selected. Written as DNA, the CDR3 is TGTGCCTCAACCGAAAGGATGTCCGCCTATGGCTACACCTTC. Its protein is CASTERMSAYGYTF.